This entry lists 3 T cell receptor beta chains sequenced from one sample in a study of early T cells in non-severe SARS-CoV-2 infection. TCRdb called the 5' RACE reads again in MiXCR, with one record for every CDR3 protein. The sample lists about 71,000 distinct CDR3 sequences; roughly 12% were seen once. The sequences come from whole blood, collected at baseline. These TCRs come from an adult who was a healthcare worker with PCR-confirmed SARS-CoV-2 infection or an uninfected control (not recorded which).

This chain joins TRBV18 and TRBJ1-2; D unresolved. V was cut by 3 bases and J by 3 bases, with 14 bases left in between. Germline V gene sequence: CDR1 KGHSH, CDR2 LQKENI. The length of the CDR3 is 15 residues. As DNA, the CDR3 is TGTGCCAGCTCACCGCAAACGCAAACAGACTATGGCTACACCTTC. Translation gives CASSPQTQTDYGYTF.

This clonotype was picked up many times. The gene calls are TRBV6-5 and TRBJ2-5; maybe TRBD2 (6 bases). Germline V gene sequence: CDR1 MNHEY, CDR2 SVGAGI. V was pared by 2 bases and J by 3 bases, with 13 bases between. The CDR3 sequence is 15 residues long. The CDR3: CASSYTRDWKETQYF. DNA of the CDR3: TGTGCCAGCAGTTACACGCGGGACTGGAAAGAGACCCAGTACTTC.

This clonotype has a count of ten or more. The CDR3 region has the DNA TGTGCCAGCTCACCACCAGACGATAGCACCGGGGAGCTGTTTTTT. Translated, it gives CASSPPDDSTGELFF. This rearrangement joins TRBV18 to TRBJ2-2; D remains ambiguous. Between the trimmed V and J ends, which lost 0 bases and 4 bases, there was a span of 9 bases. Germline assignment: CDR1 KGHSH and CDR2 LQKENI. The CDR3 is 15 residues long. Based on the CDR3 plus reference TRBV18 and TRBJ2-2, the full variable domain is NAGVMQNPRHLVRRRGQEARLRCSPMKGHSHVYWYRQLPEEGLKFMVYLQKENIIDESGMPKERFSAEFPKEGPSILRIQQVVRGDSAAYFCASSPPDDSTGELFFGEGSRLTVL.